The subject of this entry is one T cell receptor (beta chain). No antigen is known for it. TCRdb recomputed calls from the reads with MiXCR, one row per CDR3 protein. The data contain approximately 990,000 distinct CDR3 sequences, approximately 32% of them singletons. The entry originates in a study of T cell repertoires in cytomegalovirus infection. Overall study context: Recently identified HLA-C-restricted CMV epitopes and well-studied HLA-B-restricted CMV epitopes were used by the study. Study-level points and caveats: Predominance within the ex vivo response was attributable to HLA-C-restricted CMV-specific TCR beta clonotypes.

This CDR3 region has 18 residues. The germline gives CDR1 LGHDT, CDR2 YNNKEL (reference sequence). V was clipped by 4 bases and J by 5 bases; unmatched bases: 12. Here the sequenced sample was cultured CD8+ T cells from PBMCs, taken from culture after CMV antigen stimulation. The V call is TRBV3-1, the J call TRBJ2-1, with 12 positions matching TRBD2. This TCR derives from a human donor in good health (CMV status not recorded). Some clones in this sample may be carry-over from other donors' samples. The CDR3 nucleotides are TGTGCCAGCAGCCTCCTACCGGGACTAGCGGGTAGCCACAATGAGCAGTTCTTC. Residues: CASSLLPGLAGSHNEQFF.